The text below deals with one T cell receptor beta chain. Germline-derived CDR1 and CDR2 are MDHEN and SYDVKM. CDR3 length: 13 residues. Trimming stripped 3 bases from V and 7 bases from J, with 10 bases between. This sample is drawn from a study of naive and memory T cell subsets. An equimolar mix of two oligonucleotides served as the beta constant-region primer for TRBC1 and TRBC2. Ligated cDNA was amplified by four rounds of PCR with nested alpha and beta constant-region primers and SP2. A 12-nucleotide UMI and the SP2 primer were added to the cDNA 3' end by oligonucleotide ligation. TCRdb itself ran the UMI-ligation and nested PCR reads through MiXCR, one entry per CDR3 protein. The sample carries 95,000 to 150,000 distinct CDR3 sequences, around 35% recorded once.

Sequencing was carried out using central memory CD4+ T cells from blood. The chain combines TRBV28 with TRBJ2-1, with no clear D. The sequence derives from a human donor in good health. CDR3 loop: CASSFSWRNEQFF. CDR3 in DNA: TGTGCCAGCAGTTTTAGTTGGCGGAATGAGCAGTTCTTC.